Each of the 7 T cell receptor beta chains below was sequenced from the same sample in a study of OX40 agonist ivuxolimab in advanced cancers. The library was made by the immunoSEQ multiplex PCR assay. This is the immuneACCESS table as TCRdb keeps it, with only in-frame sequences that have V and J called. A part of the clones is gone; compared with another copy, unresolved V genes explain less than half, and the rest is unexplained. The sample table shows about 98,000 clones, and approximately 86% are seen once. Jointly, the top ten make up around 0.82% of the sample. Sample: CD4+ or CD8+ T cells sorted from blood, taken in a trial of the OX40 agonist ivuxolimab. Receptors were obtained from an adult with an advanced solid tumor such as melanoma, head and neck, liver or kidney cancer.

This clone showed up just once. The sample carries other DNA sequences with the same CDR3. V gene TRBV2 combines with J gene TRBJ1-1; TRBD1 agrees at 8 bases. Trimming cost V 4 bases and J 5 bases; bases outside gene matches: 6. The CDR3 sequence is 14 residues long. Germline V gene data show CDR1 as SNHLY and CDR2 as FYNNEI. CDR3 DNA: TGTGCCAGCAGTGCGACAGGGGTAGGGACTGAAGCTTTCTTT. It encodes CASSATGVGTEAFF.

The chain combines TRBV9 with TRBJ2-4; tentatively, D is TRBD1 (6 bases). Germline values: CDR1 SGDLS, CDR2 YYNGEE. The CDR3 runs 18 residues. Trimming left V 3 bases short and J 0 bases short, with 19 bases between. The CDR3: CASSASWGQGQAKNIQYF. The DNA of the CDR3 is TGTGCCAGCAGCGCCAGTTGGGGACAAGGTCAAGCCAAAAACATTCAGTACTTC. The complete variable domain, with remaining parts taken from reference TRBV9 and TRBJ2-4, reads DSGVTQTPKHLITATGQRVTLRCSPRSGDLSVYWYQQSLDQGLQFLIQYYNGEERAKGNILERFSAQQFPDLHSELNLSSLELGDSALYFCASSASWGQGQAKNIQYFGAGTRLSVL.

V and J are TRBV11-3 and TRBJ2-1; maybe TRBD2 (5 bases). The CDR3 consists of 15 residues. The germline V gene has CDR1 SGHNT and CDR2 YENEEA. Between the trimmed V and J ends, which lost 2 bases and 8 bases, there was a span of 16 bases. CDR3 DNA sequence: TGTGCCAGCAGCTTATTCGGGATAGCAAATGATGAGCAGTTCTTC. Amino acid sequence: CASSLFGIANDEQFF.

The chain links TRBV4-1 to TRBJ1-1; possible D gene TRBD1, 6 bases. The CDR3 covers 15 residues. Between the trimmed V and J ends, which lost 2 bases and 2 bases, there was a span of 12 bases. Germline-derived CDR1 and CDR2 are MGHRA and YSYEKL. CDR3 DNA: TGCGCCAGCAGCCAAATACAGGGTCGTAACACTGAAGCTTTCTTT. Protein: CASSQIQGRNTEAFF.

The V call is TRBV28, the J call TRBJ2-2; 10 nucleotides agree with TRBD2. The CDR3 consists of 15 residues. V lost 5 bases and J lost 5; bases outside the gene matches: 5. Germline V gives CDR1 MDHEN, CDR2 SYDVKM. The DNA of the CDR3 is TGTGCCAGCAGTAGCGGGAGGGCCCGGACCGGGGAGCTGTTTTTT. This gives the protein CASSSGRARTGELFF.

The J gene is TRBJ2-5, the V gene TRBV6-6; tentative D call: TRBD1 (5 bases). Trimming took off 7 bases at V and 5 bases at J, with 8 bases between the two ends. The CDR3 covers 11 residues. Germline V lookup: CDR1 MNHNY, CDR2 SVGAGI (reference sequence). DNA for the CDR3: TGTGCCAGCACTTCAGGGGAGACCCAGTACTTC. It encodes CASTSGETQYF.

V usage is TRBV10-3 and J usage is TRBJ2-1, with TRBD2 as a possible D gene (6 bases). The CDR3 contains 15 residues. CDR1 and CDR2 from the germline V gene are ENHRY and SYGVKD. V was pared by 7 bases and J by 9 bases, with 22 bases between. The CDR3 reads CAINKDYSGRGEQFF. Here the CDR3 DNA reads TGTGCCATCAATAAGGACTATAGTGGCCGGGGTGAGCAGTTCTTC.